The 2 T cell receptor beta chains given below trace back to one sample, sequenced in a study of blood T cell repertoires in COVID-19. The repertoire was sequenced with immunoSEQ multiplex PCR; TCRdb's copy has only in-frame clones and lacks some. In the table there are fewer than 30,000 clones, approximately 66% of which are singletons. The specimen was peripheral blood. These receptors were obtained from a man in his sixties with active or convalescent COVID-19.

The chain is built from TRBV6-5 and TRBJ1-2; perhaps TRBD1 as D (5 bases). This CDR3 has 15 amino acids. V dropped 3 bases and J dropped 2 bases, with 13 bases sitting between them. Germline V CDR1 and CDR2: MNHEY, SVGAGI. The chain's CDR3 is CASSYKGVLNYGYTF. In DNA, the CDR3 is TGTGCCAGCAGTTATAAAGGGGTCCTGAACTATGGCTACACCTTC.

This sequence joins TRBV10-3 and TRBJ1-1, with D possibly TRBD1 on 5 matching bases. The CDR3 is made up of 16 amino acids. Germline V gene sequence: CDR1 ENHRY, CDR2 SYGVKD. Trimming removed 5 bases from V and 5 bases from J, with 21 bases in between. CDR3 DNA: TGTGCCATCAGTTCCGATAAGGTAGGGGCGCGGACTGAAGCTTTCTTT. It encodes CAISSDKVGARTEAFF.